The source of this TCR beta chain is a study of cytomegalovirus exposure and HLA in healthy donors. Use of 60 Vbeta and 13 Jbeta primers characterized the PCR. Profiling relied on immunoSEQ multiplex PCR, and the TCRdb table lists in-frame clones only, not all of them. The sample includes about 150,000 clones, 60% to 80% of them seen just once. CDR1 is SEHNR, CDR2 FQNEAQ, per germline (reference sequence). CDR3 length: 13 residues. V dropped 1 base and J dropped 10 bases, with 11 bases sitting between them. This TCR was sampled from a male donor in good health and CMV-seronegative. The genes are TRBV7-9 and TRBJ2-1, with D perhaps TRBD2 (5 bases). The specimen was PBMCs. CDR3 sequence: CASSLEGGWEQFF. For the CDR3, the DNA is TGTGCCAGCAGCTTAGAAGGAGGTTGGGAGCAGTTCTTC.